Listed here is a single T cell receptor beta chain. The antigen is undetermined. This CDR3 region has 13 residues. The V end was cut by 3 bases, the J end by 4 bases, with 9 bases between. The germline gives CDR1 MDHEN, CDR2 SYDVKM. This specimen comes from a study of T cell responses to AZD1222 COVID-19 vaccine. Study-level findings and limits: AZD1222 recipients seropositive at baseline numbered only 6 or 7. When two AZD1222 doses had been given, Spike-specific TCR breadth and depth rose. Regions 160-218 and 743-854 dominated among vaccine-associated CD4 TCRs spanning spike. Repertoire sampling happened only post peak T cell response.

This table comes from immunoSEQ multiplex PCR, and its TCRdb copy is limited to in-frame clones, with some not included. The data hold approximately 150,000 clones, with over 75% observed a single time. The gene calls are TRBV28 and TRBJ1-2; D gene unclear. Material: peripheral blood, obtained 28 days after the second AZD1222 dose. This sequence was found in an adult who received the AZD1222 COVID-19 vaccine. Here the CDR3 DNA reads TGTGCCAGCAGTTTTGCGGCTGTCTATGGCTACACCTTC. Translating it yields CASSFAAVYGYTF.